The 8 T cell receptor beta chains reported below all come from one sample, sequenced in a study of T cell repertoires in cytomegalovirus infection. A single record per CDR3 protein comes from TCRdb applying MiXCR to the reads. The sample has about 260,000 distinct CDR3 sequences, 12% to 15% seen once. The sequenced sample was PBMCs. These receptors were obtained from a human donor in good health (CMV status not recorded). Some clones in this sample may be carry-over from other donors' samples.

This clonotype has a handful of counts. The J gene is TRBJ2-7, the V gene TRBV28, with TRBD1 matching over 8 bases. With V trimmed by 4 bases and J by 0 bases, 5 bases remained unmatched. The CDR3 consists of 15 residues. Germline CDR1 reads MDHEN; CDR2 reads SYDVKM. CDR3 sequence reads: CASSSAGQVSYEQYF. CDR3 nucleotide sequence: TGTGCCAGCAGTTCCGCGGGACAGGTCTCCTACGAGCAGTACTTC.

CDR3 coding DNA: TGTGCCAGCAGCCAAGCAAACGGGAGGGGAGAGACCCAGTACTTC. Its protein product is CASSQANGRGETQYF. This sequence joins TRBV4-2 and TRBJ2-5; 8 bases align to TRBD2. J lost 4 bases, V lost 1 base, and 5 bases had no gene match. The germline CDR1 and CDR2 sequences are LGHNA and YNFKEQ. CDR3 length: 15 residues.

V is TRBV7-6 and J is TRBJ1-4; no firm D call. V was clipped by 1 base and J by 3 bases, with 9 bases between them. CDR1 and CDR2 from the germline V gene are SGHVS and FNYEAQ. CDR3 size: 15 residues. The CDR3 spells CASSLGSGANEKLFF. In nucleotides, the CDR3 is TGTGCCAGCAGCTTAGGGTCAGGAGCTAATGAAAAACTGTTTTTT.

This clonotype was counted between two and nine times. This chain links TRBV20-1 with TRBJ2-7; no reliable D call. The germline V gene encodes CDR1 DFQATT and CDR2 SNEGSKA (reference sequence). Deletions cut 2 bases from V and 0 bases from J, with 5 bases between. This CDR3 is 12 amino acids long. As DNA, the CDR3 is TGCAGTGCTAGATCCACCTCCTACGAGCAGTACTTC. Translated, it gives CSARSTSYEQYF.

This clonotype was seen a handful of times. The V and J genes are TRBV28 and TRBJ1-6; D uncertain. Germline assignment: CDR1 MDHEN and CDR2 SYDVKM. Trimming cost V 2 bases and J 0 bases, with 14 bases left between them. The CDR3 has 18 amino acids. The CDR3 DNA reads TGTGCCAGCAGTTTAAGTGTAGGGTTGGGCTCCTATAATTCACCCCTCCACTTT. Residues: CASSLSVGLGSYNSPLHF.

This clonotype was detected a few times. CDR3 amino acids: CATSRDNNQETQYF. The CDR3 nucleotides read TGTGCCACCAGCAGAGATAACAACCAAGAGACCCAGTACTTC. The V and J genes are TRBV15 and TRBJ2-5; unclear D gene. The CDR3 runs to 14 residues. Germline values: CDR1 LNHNV, CDR2 YYDKDF (reference sequence). The ends were cut back, 0 bases at V and 0 bases at J, with 5 bases in the middle.

Ten or more counts support this clonotype. The genes are TRBV7-9 and TRBJ2-7; tentative D call: TRBD2 (5 bases). The CDR3 runs to 12 residues. Germline V gene data show CDR1 as SEHNR and CDR2 as FQNEAQ (reference sequence). Deletions cut 3 bases from V and 6 bases from J, with 9 bases between. In DNA form, the CDR3 reads TGTGCCAGCAGCTTGCTAGAGGGCGAGCAGTACTTC. It encodes CASSLLEGEQYF.

In this sample, this clonotype turned up many times. The V call is TRBV28, the J call TRBJ1-3; D not resolved. The CDR3 runs 17 residues. Between the trimmed V and J ends, which lost 6 bases and 0 bases, there was a span of 18 bases. CDR1 is MDHEN, CDR2 SYDVKM, per germline. In DNA form, the CDR3 reads TGTGCCAGCAGCCAAGGCTTTGGGCCTGTCTCTGGAAACACCATATATTTT. Residues: CASSQGFGPVSGNTIYF. The whole variable domain, remainder taken from reference TRBV28 and TRBJ1-3, is DVKVTQSSRYLVKRTGEKVFLECVQDMDHENMFWYRQDPGLGLRLIYFSYDVKMKEKGDIPEGYSVSREKKERFSLILESASTNQTSMYLCASSQGFGPVSGNTIYFGEGSWLTVV.